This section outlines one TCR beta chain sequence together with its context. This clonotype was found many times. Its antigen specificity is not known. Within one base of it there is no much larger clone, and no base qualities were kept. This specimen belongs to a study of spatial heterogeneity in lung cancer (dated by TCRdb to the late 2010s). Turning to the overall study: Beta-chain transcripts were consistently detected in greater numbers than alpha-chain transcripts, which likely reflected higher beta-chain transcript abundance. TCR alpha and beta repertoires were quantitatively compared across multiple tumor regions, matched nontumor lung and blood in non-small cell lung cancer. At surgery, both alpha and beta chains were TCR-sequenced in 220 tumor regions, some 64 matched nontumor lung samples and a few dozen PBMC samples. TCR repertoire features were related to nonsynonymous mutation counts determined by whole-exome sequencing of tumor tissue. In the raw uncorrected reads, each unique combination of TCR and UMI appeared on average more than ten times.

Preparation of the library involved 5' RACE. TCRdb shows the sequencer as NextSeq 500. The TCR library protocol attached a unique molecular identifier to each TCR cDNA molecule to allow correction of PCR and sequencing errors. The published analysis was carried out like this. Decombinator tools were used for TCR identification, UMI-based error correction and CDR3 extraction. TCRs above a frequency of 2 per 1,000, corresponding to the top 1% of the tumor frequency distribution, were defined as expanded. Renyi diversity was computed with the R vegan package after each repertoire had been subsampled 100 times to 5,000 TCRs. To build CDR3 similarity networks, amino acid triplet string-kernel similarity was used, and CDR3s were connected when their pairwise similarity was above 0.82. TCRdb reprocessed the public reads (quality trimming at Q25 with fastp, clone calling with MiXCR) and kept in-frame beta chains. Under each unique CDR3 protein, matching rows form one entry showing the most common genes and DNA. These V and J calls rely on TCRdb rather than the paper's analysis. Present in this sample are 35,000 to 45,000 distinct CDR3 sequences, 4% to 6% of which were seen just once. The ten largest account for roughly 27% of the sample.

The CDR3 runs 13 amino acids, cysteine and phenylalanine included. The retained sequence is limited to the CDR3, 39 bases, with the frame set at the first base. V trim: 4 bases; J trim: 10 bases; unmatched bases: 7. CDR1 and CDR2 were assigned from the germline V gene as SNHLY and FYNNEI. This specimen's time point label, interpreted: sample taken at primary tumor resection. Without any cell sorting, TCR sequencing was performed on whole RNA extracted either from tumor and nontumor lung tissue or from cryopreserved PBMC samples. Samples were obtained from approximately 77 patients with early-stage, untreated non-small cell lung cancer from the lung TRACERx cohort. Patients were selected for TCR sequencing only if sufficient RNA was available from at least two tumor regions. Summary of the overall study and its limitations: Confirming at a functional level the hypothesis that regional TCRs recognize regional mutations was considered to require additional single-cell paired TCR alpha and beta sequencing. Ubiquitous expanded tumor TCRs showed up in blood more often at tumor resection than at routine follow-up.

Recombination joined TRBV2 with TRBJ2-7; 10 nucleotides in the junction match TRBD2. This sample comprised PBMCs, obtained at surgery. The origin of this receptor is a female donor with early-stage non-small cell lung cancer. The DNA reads TGTGCCAGCAGTGGTAATAGCGGGGGGTTACAGTACTTC. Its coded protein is CASSGNSGGLQYF.